This T cell receptor beta chain derives from a study of T cells after yellow fever vaccination. Turning to the study itself: SMART-Seq v4 Ultra Low Input prepared the low-cell-number fractions. Overall study results and limits: Overlap between CD4 and CD8 compartments was detected for a small share of clonotypes. From the bulk population, abundant clonotypes could contaminate and appear within FACS-sorted repertoires.

TCRdb re-called the 5' RACE reads with MiXCR, one entry per CDR3 protein. The sample records hundreds of thousands of distinct CDR3 sequences, roughly 13% being singletons. As to this clonotype: Antigen unknown. At one of its ends the junction is not consistent with the germline gene, which may arise from a read error.

Germline V gives CDR1 SGHTA, CDR2 FQGNSA. The CDR3 is 15 amino acids. Sequences were derived from PBMCs, sampled on the day of the yellow fever booster vaccination. This sequence originates from a man aged 25-45 years who received the YFV17D yellow fever vaccine. The V gene is TRBV7-2, the J gene TRBJ2-7; TRBD2 aligns across 8 bases. CDR3 amino acids: CATSFQRTSYYEQYF. CDR3 DNA: TGTGCCACCAGCTTCCAGAGGACTAGCTACTACGAGCAGTACTTC. The whole variable domain, remainder taken from reference TRBV7-2 and TRBJ2-7, is GAGVSQSPSNKVTEKGKDVELRCDPISGHTALYWYRQSLGQGLEFLIYFQGNSAPDKSGLPSDRFSAERTGGSVSTLTIQRTQQEDSAVYLCATSFQRTSYYEQYFGPGTRLTVT.